This entry is about one T cell receptor (beta chain). Its specificity is unknown. The record originates from a study of T cell repertoires in cytomegalovirus infection. Points from the study as a whole: Dominant in the ex vivo response were TCR beta clonotypes restricted by HLA-C and specific for CMV.

The V end was cut by 1 base, the J end by 7 bases, with 14 bases between. The CDR3 spans 15 residues. Looked up from germline, CDR1 is MNHEY and CDR2 is SMNVEV (reference sequence). TCRdb fed the reads into MiXCR, producing one record per CDR3 protein. This sample has approximately 1,000,000 distinct CDR3 sequences, with around 29% found just once. This receptor was obtained from a human donor in good health (CMV status not recorded). Some clones in this sample may be carry-over from other donors' samples. V usage is TRBV27 and J usage is TRBJ2-1; TRBD2 might be the D (7 bases). The material was cultured CD8+ T cells from PBMCs, obtained from culture after CMV antigen stimulation. The CDR3 is CASSLLRGASNEQFF. The DNA for the CDR3 is TGTGCCAGCAGTTTATTACGGGGGGCGAGTAATGAGCAGTTCTTC.